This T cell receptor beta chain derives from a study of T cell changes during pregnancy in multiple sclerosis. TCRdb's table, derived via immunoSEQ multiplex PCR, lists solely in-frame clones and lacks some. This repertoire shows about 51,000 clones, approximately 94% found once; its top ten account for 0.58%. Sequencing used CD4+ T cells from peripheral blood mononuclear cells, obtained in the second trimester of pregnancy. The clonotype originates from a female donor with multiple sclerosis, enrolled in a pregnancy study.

The CDR3 DNA reads TGTGCCAGCAGCCTAAAGACAGGGTGGCGCACCGGGGAGCTGTTTTTT. Its translation is CASSLKTGWRTGELFF. The V gene is TRBV7-2, the J gene TRBJ2-2; 7 bases are shared with TRBD1. This CDR3 comprises 16 residues. Germline values: CDR1 SGHTA, CDR2 FQGNSA. V dropped 5 bases and J dropped 4; count of bases not matched to a gene: 10.